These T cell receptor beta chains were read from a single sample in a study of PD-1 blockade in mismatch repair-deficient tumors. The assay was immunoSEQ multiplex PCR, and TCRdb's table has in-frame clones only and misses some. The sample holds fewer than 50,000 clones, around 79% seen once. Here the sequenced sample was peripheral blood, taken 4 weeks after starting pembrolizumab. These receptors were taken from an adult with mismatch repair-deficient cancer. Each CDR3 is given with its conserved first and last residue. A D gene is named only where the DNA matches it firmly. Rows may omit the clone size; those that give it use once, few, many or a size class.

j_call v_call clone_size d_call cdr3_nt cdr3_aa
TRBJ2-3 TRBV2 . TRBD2 TGTGCCAGCAGTAGCGGGAGGACTACAGATACGCAGTATTTT CASSSGRTTDTQYF
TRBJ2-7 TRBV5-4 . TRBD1 TGTGCCAGCAGCTTCGGGACAGGGAGCTACGAGCAGTACTTC CASSFGTGSYEQYF
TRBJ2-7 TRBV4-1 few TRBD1 TGCGCCAGCAGAGGGACAGGGGCGCGCGAGCAGTACTTC CASRGTGAREQYF
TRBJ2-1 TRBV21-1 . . TGTGCCAGCAGCAAGGGGAAGGGGAATGAGCAGTTCTTC CASSKGKGNEQFF
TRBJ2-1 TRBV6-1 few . TGTGCCAGCAGTGAAGACACAGATCCCTACAATGAGCAGTTCTTC CASSEDTDPYNEQFF
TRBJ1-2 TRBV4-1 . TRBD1 TGCGCCAGCAGCCAGATTGGACAGGGTGAAGGCTACACCTTC CASSQIGQGEGYTF
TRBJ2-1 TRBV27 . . TGTGCCAGCAGACGGGGTGGTGAGCAGTTCTTC CASRRGGEQFF
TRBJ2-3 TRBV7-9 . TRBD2 TGTGCCAGTGAAAGACTAGCGGGAGGGACAGATACGCAGTATTTT CASERLAGGTDTQYF
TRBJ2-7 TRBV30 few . TGTGCCTGGAGACAGGATTCGTGGGAGCAGTACTTC CAWRQDSWEQYF
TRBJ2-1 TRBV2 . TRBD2 TGTGCCAGCAGTGAGGGGACTAGCGGAAACAATGAGCAGTTCTTC CASSEGTSGNNEQFF
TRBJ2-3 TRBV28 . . TGTGCCGGCAGCCGAATAATGACAGATACGCAGTATTTT CAGSRIMTDTQYF
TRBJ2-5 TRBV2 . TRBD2 TGTGCCAGCAGTGGGATATACTTCGGGACTAGTCTGGCCCAGTACTTC CASSGIYFGTSLAQYF
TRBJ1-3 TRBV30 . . TGTGCCTGGAGTGTCCAGGGTGGGTTTGGAAACACCATATATTTT CAWSVQGGFGNTIYF
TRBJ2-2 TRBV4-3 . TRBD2 TGCGCCAGCAGCCTATACCTCCGGACTAGTCCTAAGAGGCTGTTTTTT CASSLYLRTSPKRLFF
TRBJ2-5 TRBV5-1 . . TGCGCCAGCTGGACTGGAATGTACCAAGAGACCCAGTACTTC CASWTGMYQETQYF
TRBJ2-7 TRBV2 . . TGTGCCAGCAGTGGGAGGACGGTGAGCTCCTACGAGCAGTACTTC CASSGRTVSSYEQYF
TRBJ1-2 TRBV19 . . TGTGCCAGTAGTATTGGAGTTGGGTATGGCTACACCTTC CASSIGVGYGYTF
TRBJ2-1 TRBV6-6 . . TGTGCCAGCAGCCGAAACGGCAGGGCAACTTACAATGAGCAGTTCTTC CASSRNGRATYNEQFF
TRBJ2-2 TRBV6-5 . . TGTGCCAGCAGCATCAATGAGGAGCTGTTTTTT CASSINEELFF
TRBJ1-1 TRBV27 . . TGTGCCAGCAGTTGGCAGGGTGGTGGGAACACTGAAGCTTTCTTT CASSWQGGGNTEAFF
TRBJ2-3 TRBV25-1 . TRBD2 TGTGCCGCTAGCGGGAGTTCAGATACGCAGTATTTT CAASGSSDTQYF
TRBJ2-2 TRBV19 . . TGTGCCAGTAGTATAGTGGGAGTCACCGGGGAGCTGTTTTTT CASSIVGVTGELFF